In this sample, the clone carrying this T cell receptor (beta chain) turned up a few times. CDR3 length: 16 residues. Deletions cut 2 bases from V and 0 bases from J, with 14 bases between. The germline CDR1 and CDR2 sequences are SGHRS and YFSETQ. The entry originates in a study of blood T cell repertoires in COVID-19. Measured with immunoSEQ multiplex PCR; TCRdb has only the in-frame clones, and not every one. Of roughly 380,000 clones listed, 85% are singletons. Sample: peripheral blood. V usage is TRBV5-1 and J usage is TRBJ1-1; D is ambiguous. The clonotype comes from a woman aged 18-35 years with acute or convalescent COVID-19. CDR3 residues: CASSFLPPDMNTEAFF. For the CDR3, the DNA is TGCGCCAGCAGCTTCCTTCCCCCAGACATGAACACTGAAGCTTTCTTT.